Listed here are 5 T cell receptor beta chains from one sample, sequenced in a study of T cell responses to AZD1222 COVID-19 vaccine. Repertoires were generated with immunoSEQ multiplex PCR, while TCRdb's copy carries only in-frame clones and drops some. This table has 150,000 or so clones, about 90% appearing once. The sample in question was peripheral blood, obtained 28 days after the second AZD1222 dose. The receptors shown here come from an adult who received the AZD1222 COVID-19 vaccine.

This clone was seen just once. The chain uses TRBV5-1 and TRBJ1-2; the D gene is possibly TRBD1 (5 bases). Germline V gene lookup returns CDR1 SGHRS and CDR2 YFSETQ. The CDR3 is made up of 14 amino acids. Trimming cost V 4 bases and J 6 bases, with 16 bases left between them. In nucleotides, the CDR3 is TGCGCCAGCAGCCCGTCGGGGGGAGAGCATGGCTACACCTTC. Its protein is CASSPSGGEHGYTF.

J is TRBJ2-1 and V is TRBV25-1; the D gene is possibly TRBD1 (5 bases). The germline gives CDR1 MGHDK, CDR2 SYGVNS. The CDR3 runs 14 residues. Trimming left V 1 base short and J 9 bases short, with 13 bases between. Here the CDR3 DNA reads TGTGCCAGCAGTGAATTAGCTGCAAGGGGTGAGCAGTTCTTC. This gives the protein CASSELAARGEQFF.

The chain uses TRBV12-3 or TRBV12-4 and TRBJ1-5; D unresolved. The V end lost 6 bases, the J end lost 7 bases, and 13 bases lay between the germline ends. The CDR3 is 13 amino acids. The chain's CDR3 is CASRTSSVQPQHF. The DNA for the CDR3 is TGTGCCAGCAGGACTAGTTCCGTCCAGCCCCAGCATTTT.

The V and J genes are TRBV6-1 and TRBJ2-1; D is unresolved. In germline, CDR1 is MNHNS, CDR2 SASEGT. Deletions cut 1 base from V and 7 bases from J, with 8 bases between. This CDR3 has 13 amino acids. In nucleotides, the CDR3 is TGTGCCAGCAGTGAAGGGTCCTGGAATGAGCAGTTCTTC. Translated, it gives CASSEGSWNEQFF.

The chain is built from TRBV27 and TRBJ1-1, with a possible D match to TRBD1 (6 bases). CDR3 size: 14 residues. The V gene lost 6 bases and the J gene lost 0 bases, with 11 bases spanning the gap. Germline V gene lookup returns CDR1 MNHEY and CDR2 SMNVEV (reference sequence). The CDR3 nucleotides are TGTGCCAGCAGCCTGAGGGGGATGAACACTGAAGCTTTCTTT. It specifies CASSLRGMNTEAFF.